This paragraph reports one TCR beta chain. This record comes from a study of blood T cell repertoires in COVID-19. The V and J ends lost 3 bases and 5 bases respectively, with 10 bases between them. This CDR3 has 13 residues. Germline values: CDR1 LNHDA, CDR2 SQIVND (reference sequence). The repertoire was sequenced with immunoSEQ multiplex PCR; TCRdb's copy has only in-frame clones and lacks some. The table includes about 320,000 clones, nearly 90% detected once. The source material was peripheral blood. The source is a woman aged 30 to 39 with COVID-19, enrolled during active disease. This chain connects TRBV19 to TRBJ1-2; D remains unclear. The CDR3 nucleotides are TGTGCCAGTAGTATCGTTATGTTGTATGGCTACACCTTC. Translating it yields CASSIVMLYGYTF. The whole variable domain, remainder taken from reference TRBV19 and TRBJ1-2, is DGGITQSPKYLFRKEGQNVTLSCEQNLNHDAMYWYRQDPGQGLRLIYYSQIVNDFQKGDIAEGYSVSREKKESFPLTVTSAQKNPTAFYLCASSIVMLYGYTFGSGTRLTVV.